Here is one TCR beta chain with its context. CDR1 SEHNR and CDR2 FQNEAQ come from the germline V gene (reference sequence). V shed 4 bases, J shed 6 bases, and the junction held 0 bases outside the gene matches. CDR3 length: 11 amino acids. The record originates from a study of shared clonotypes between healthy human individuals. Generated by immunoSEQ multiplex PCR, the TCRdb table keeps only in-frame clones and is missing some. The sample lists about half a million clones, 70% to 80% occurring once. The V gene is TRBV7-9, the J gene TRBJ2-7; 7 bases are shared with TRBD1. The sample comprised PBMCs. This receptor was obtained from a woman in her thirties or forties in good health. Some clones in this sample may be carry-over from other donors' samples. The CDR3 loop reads CASSWTGEQYF. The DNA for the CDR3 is TGTGCCAGCAGCTGGACAGGCGAGCAGTACTTC.